The text below deals with one T cell receptor (beta chain). Its antigen is still unknown. Repertoires were generated with immunoSEQ multiplex PCR, while TCRdb's copy carries only in-frame clones and drops some. The sample yields around 110,000 clones, 87% seen once. These data belong to a study of T cell responses to AZD1222 COVID-19 vaccine. Study conclusions and caveats: Mapped onto spike, vaccine-associated CD4 TCRs spanned it and were dominant at 160-218 and 743-854. Reportedly, close to half of spike-specific TCRs are directed against unmutated variant regions. White British ancestry dominated among donors, who included more females, and clonal diversity was possibly underestimated. Among those given AZD1222, only 6 or 7 were seropositive at baseline.

The TCR sequence derives from an adult in good health. The sequencing used peripheral blood, collected on day 0 of AZD1222 vaccination.

The CDR3 loop reads CASSLFGGRKIMNTEAFF. Written as DNA, the CDR3 is TGTGCCAGCAGTCTGTTCGGTGGACGGAAAATTATGAACACTGAAGCTTTCTTT. This rearrangement joins TRBV27 to TRBJ1-1, with D uncertain. There are 18 residues in the CDR3. CDR1 and CDR2 (germline): MNHEY, SMNVEV (reference sequence). The V and J ends lost 5 bases and 0 bases respectively, with 22 bases between them.